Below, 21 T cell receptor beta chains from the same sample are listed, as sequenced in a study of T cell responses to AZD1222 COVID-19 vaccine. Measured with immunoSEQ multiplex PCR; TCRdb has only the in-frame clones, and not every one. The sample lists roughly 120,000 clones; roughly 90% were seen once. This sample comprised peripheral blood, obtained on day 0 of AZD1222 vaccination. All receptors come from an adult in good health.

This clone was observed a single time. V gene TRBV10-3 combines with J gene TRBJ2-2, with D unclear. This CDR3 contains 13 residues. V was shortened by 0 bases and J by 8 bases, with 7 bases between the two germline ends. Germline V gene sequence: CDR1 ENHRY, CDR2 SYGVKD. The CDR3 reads CAISESLGGELFF. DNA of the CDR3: TGTGCCATCAGTGAGTCCCTAGGGGGGGAGCTGTTTTTT.

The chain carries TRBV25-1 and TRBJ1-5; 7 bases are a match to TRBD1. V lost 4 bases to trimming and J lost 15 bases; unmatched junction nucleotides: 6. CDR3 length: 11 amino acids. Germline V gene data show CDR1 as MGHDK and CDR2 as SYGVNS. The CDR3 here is CASSGTGPRHF. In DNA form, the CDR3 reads TGTGCCAGCAGTGGGACAGGCCCGCGGCATTTT.

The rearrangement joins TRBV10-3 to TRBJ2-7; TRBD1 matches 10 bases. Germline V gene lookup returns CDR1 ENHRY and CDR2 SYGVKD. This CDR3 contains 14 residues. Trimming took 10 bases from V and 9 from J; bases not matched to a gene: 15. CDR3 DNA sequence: TGTGCCACCGGTGCCGGGACAGGGGTAGTCGGGCAGTACTTC. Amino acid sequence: CATGAGTGVVGQYF.

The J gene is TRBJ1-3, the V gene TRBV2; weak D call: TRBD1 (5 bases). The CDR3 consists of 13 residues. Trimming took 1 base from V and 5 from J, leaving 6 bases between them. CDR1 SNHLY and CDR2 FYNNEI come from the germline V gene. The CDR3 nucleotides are TGTGCCAGCAGTGAAGAGGGGAGAAACACCATATATTTT. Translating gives CASSEEGRNTIYF.

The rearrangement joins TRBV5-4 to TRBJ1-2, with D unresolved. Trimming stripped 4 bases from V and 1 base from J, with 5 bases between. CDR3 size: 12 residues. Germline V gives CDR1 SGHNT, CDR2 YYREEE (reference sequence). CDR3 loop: CASSRDNYGYTF. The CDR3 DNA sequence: TGTGCCAGCAGCCGGGATAACTATGGCTACACCTTC.

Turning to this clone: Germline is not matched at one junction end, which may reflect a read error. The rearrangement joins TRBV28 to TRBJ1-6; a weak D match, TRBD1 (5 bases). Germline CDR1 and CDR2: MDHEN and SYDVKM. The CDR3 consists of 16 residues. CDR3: CASTPPQGSNNSPLHF. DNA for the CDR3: TGTGCCAGCACTCCGCCCCAGGGCTCCAATAATTCACCCCTCCACTTT.

The CDR3 is CASSLTHGTNEKLFF. Written as DNA, the CDR3 is TGTGCCAGCAGCTTGACGCATGGGACTAATGAAAAACTGTTTTTT. The V gene is TRBV7-2, the J gene TRBJ1-4; D gene uncertain. From germline, CDR1 is SGHTA and CDR2 FQGNSA. The length of the CDR3 is 15 residues. Trimming removed 3 bases from V and 2 bases from J, with 10 bases in between.

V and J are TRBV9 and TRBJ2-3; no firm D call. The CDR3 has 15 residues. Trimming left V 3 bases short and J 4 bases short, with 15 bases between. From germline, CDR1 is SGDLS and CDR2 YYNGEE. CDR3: CASSANPMSADTQYF. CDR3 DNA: TGTGCCAGCAGCGCTAACCCCATGAGTGCAGATACGCAGTATTTT. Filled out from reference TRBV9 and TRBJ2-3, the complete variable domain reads DSGVTQTPKHLITATGQRVTLRCSPRSGDLSVYWYQQSLDQGLQFLIQYYNGEERAKGNILERFSAQQFPDLHSELNLSSLELGDSALYFCASSANPMSADTQYFGPGTRLTVL.

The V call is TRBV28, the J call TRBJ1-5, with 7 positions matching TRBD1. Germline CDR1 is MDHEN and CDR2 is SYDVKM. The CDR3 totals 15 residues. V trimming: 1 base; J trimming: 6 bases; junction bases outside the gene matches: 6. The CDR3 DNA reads TGTGCCAGCAGTTTATCGACAGGGTCCGGTCAGCCCCAGCATTTT. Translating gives CASSLSTGSGQPQHF.

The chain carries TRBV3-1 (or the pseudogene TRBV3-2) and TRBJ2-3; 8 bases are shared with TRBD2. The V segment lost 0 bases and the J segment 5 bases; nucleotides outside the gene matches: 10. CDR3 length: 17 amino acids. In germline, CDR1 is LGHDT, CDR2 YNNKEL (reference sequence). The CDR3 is CASSQEPTRGGRDTQYF. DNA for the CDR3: TGTGCCAGCAGCCAAGAACCGACACGGGGGGGCAGAGATACGCAGTATTTT.

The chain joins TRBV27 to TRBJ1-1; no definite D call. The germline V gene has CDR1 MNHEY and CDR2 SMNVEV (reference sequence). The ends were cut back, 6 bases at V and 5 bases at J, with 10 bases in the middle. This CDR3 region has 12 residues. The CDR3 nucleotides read TGTGCCAGCAGAAATCAGTTTACTGAAGCTTTCTTT. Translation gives CASRNQFTEAFF.

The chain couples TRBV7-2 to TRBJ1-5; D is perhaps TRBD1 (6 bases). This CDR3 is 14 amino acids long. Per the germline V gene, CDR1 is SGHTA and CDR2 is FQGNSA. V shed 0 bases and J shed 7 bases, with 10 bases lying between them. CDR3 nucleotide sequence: TGTGCCAGCAGCTTAGCGGCGGGGGCCCAGCCCCAGCATTTT. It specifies CASSLAAGAQPQHF. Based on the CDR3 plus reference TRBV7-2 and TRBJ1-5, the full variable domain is GAGVSQSPSNKVTEKGKDVELRCDPISGHTALYWYRQSLGQGLEFLIYFQGNSAPDKSGLPSDRFSAERTGGSVSTLTIQRTQQEDSAVYLCASSLAAGAQPQHFGDGTRLSIL.

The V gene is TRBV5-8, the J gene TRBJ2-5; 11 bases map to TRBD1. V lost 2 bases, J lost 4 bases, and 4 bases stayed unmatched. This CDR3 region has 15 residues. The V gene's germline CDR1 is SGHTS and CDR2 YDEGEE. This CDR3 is CASSFRTGGIETQYF. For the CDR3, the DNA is TGTGCCAGCAGCTTTAGGACAGGGGGCATAGAGACCCAGTACTTC.

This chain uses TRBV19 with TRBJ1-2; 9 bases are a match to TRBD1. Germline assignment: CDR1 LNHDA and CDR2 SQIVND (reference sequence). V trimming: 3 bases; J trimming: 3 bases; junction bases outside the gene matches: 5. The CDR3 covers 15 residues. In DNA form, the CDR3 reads TGTGCCAGTAGTATTAGGGGACAGGGATACTATGGCTACACCTTC. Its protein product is CASSIRGQGYYGYTF.

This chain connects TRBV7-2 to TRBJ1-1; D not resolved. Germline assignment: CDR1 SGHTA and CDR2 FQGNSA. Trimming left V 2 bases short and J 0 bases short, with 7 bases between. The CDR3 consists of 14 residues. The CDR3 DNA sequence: TGTGCCAGCAGCTTATTCGCGGTGAACACTGAAGCTTTCTTT. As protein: CASSLFAVNTEAFF.

CDR3: CASGSPAGGQETQYF. In DNA, the CDR3 is TGTGCTAGTGGTTCCCCCGCGGGGGGACAAGAGACCCAGTACTTC. This sequence joins TRBV12-5 and TRBJ2-5, with 8 bases lining up with TRBD2. CDR1 and CDR2 from the germline V gene are LGHNT and FRNRAP. This CDR3 region has 15 residues. V trimming: 4 bases; J trimming: 2 bases; junction bases outside the gene matches: 6.

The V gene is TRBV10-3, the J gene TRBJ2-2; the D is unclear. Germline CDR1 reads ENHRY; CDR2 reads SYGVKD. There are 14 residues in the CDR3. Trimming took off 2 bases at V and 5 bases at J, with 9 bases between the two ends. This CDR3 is CAISEVAGTGELFF. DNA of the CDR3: TGTGCCATCAGTGAGGTTGCTGGGACCGGGGAGCTGTTTTTT.

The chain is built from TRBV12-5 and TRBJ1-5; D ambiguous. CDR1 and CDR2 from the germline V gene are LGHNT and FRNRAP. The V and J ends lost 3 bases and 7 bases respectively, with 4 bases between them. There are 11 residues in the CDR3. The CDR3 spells CASGFHQPQHF. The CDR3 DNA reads TGTGCTAGTGGTTTCCACCAGCCCCAGCATTTT.

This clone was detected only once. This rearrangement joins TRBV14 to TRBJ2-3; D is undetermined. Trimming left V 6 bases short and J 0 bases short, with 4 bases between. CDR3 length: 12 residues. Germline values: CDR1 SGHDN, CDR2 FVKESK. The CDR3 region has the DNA TGTGCCAGCAGTTATAGCACAGATACGCAGTATTTT. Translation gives CASSYSTDTQYF.

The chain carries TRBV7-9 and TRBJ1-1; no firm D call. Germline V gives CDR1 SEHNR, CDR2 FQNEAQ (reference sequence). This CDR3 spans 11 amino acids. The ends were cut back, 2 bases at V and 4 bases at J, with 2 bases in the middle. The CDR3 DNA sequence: TGTGCCAGCAGCTTATCCACTGAAGCTTTCTTT. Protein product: CASSLSTEAFF.

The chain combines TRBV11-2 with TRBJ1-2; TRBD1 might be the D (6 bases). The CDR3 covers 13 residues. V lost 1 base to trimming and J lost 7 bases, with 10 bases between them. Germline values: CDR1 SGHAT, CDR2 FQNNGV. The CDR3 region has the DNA TGTGCCAGCAGCTTAGGGGGGGCCGGTGGCTACACCTTC. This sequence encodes CASSLGGAGGYTF.